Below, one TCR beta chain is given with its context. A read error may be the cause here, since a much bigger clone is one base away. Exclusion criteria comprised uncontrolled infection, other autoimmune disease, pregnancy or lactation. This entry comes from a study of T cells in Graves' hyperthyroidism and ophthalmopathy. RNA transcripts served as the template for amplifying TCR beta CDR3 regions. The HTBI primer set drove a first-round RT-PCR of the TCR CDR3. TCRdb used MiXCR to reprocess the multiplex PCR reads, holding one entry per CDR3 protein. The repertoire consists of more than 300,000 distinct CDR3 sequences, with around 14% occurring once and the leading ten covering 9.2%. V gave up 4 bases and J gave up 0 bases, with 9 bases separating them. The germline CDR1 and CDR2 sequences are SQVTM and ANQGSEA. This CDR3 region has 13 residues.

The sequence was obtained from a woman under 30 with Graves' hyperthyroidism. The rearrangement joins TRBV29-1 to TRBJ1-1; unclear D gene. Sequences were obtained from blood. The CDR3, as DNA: TGCAGCGTTGGGACGCAGCTGAACACTGAAGCTTTCTTT. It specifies CSVGTQLNTEAFF.